Following are 12 T cell receptor beta chains from one sample sequenced in a study of T cells in Graves' hyperthyroidism and ophthalmopathy (dated by TCRdb to about 2019). Receptor libraries were prepared by multiplex PCR. Data came from an Illumina HiSeq 2000. The TCR beta CDR3 regions were amplified from the RNA transcripts. For the first round of RT-PCR on the TCR CDR3, the HTBI primer set was used together with the Qiagen OneStep RT-PCR kit. Using fastp at Q25 and MiXCR, TCRdb reprocessed the public reads and kept productive beta chains. Identical CDR3 protein sequences are pooled into one entry, listed with their most common genes and DNA. The sample table shows just under 750,000 distinct CDR3 sequences, and 30% to 40% are seen once. The ten largest clones represent 30% to 40% of the sample. Sequences were obtained from blood. The receptors stem from a woman aged 40 to 50 with Graves' hyperthyroidism.

Notes on this clonotype: It is likely a read error, because the conserved phenylalanine at the end of the CDR3 is missing. The V and J genes are TRBV7-9 and TRBJ2-5, with 7 bases that match TRBD2. CDR1 and CDR2 (germline): SEHNR, FQNEAQ (reference sequence). The CDR3 has 18 amino acids. The trim removed 1 base at V and 2 bases at J, leaving 13 bases unmatched. The CDR3 here is CASSLGSGAGIRQETQYL. CDR3 nucleotides: TGTGCCAGCAGCTTAGGTTCCGGAGCGGGGATACGTCAAGAGACCCAGTACCTC.

The chain is built from TRBV9 and TRBJ1-5, with no clear D. The CDR3 length is 15 residues. Germline-derived CDR1 and CDR2 are SGDLS and YYNGEE. Trimming took 4 bases from V and 0 from J, leaving 11 bases between them. CDR3 region: CASSSTSYSNQPQHF. Here the CDR3 DNA reads TGTGCCAGCAGCTCTACATCTTATAGCAATCAGCCCCAGCATTTT.

This clonotype was counted at least ten times. This chain joins TRBV7-2 and TRBJ2-7, with TRBD2 identical over 9 bases. Looked up from germline, CDR1 is SGHTA and CDR2 is FQGNSA. This CDR3 spans 14 amino acids. Trimming at V came to 5 bases and at J to 3 bases, leaving 5 bases not matched to a gene. CDR3 sequence (DNA): TGTGCCAGCAGCCAGCGGGGGGTTATCTACGAGCAGTACTTC. It translates to CASSQRGVIYEQYF.

Ten or more counts support this clonotype. V is TRBV7-2 and J is TRBJ2-5; the match to TRBD2 covers 7 bases. The V segment lost 1 base and the J segment 2 bases; nucleotides outside the gene matches: 7. The CDR3 totals 16 residues. Germline assignment: CDR1 SGHTA and CDR2 FQGNSA. CDR3 loop: CASSLEASGGQETQYF. The CDR3 DNA reads as TGTGCCAGCAGCTTAGAGGCTAGCGGAGGACAAGAGACCCAGTACTTC.

This clonotype was recorded at least ten times. One end of the junction does not line up with germline, which may come from a read error. The V and J genes are TRBV5-1 and TRBJ1-5; 7 positions match TRBD1. This CDR3 has 14 residues. CDR1 is SGHRS and CDR2 is YFSETQ in the germline V gene. CDR3 protein: CASSLGTENQPQHF. Written as DNA, the CDR3 is TGTGCCAGCAGCTTGGGGACAGAGAATCAGCCCCAGCATTTT.

V usage is TRBV19 and J usage is TRBJ1-3; D is unclear. The CDR3 runs to 14 residues. V lost 3 bases and J 2 bases, leaving 8 bases between the germline ends. CDR1 and CDR2 (germline): LNHDA, SQIVND (reference sequence). The DNA for the CDR3 is TGTGCCAGTAGTATGGGGAGTCCTGGAAACACCATATATTTT. It specifies CASSMGSPGNTIYF.

The chain has TRBV6-6 and TRBJ1-3; no clear D. The ends were cut back, 0 bases at V and 7 bases at J, with 7 bases in the middle. Per germline, CDR1 MNHNY and CDR2 SVGAGI (reference sequence). The CDR3 spans 13 residues. In DNA form, the CDR3 reads TGTGCCAGCAGTTACTCGACCAGGAACACCATATATTTT. This sequence encodes CASSYSTRNTIYF.

This clonotype turned up a few times. V and J are TRBV5-1 and TRBJ2-2; D unresolved. The CDR3 spans 15 residues. The germline V and J ends were trimmed by 7 bases and 3 bases, with 16 bases remaining between them. Germline V lookup: CDR1 SGHRS, CDR2 YFSETQ. CDR3 loop: CASAPVTAYTGELFF. DNA of the CDR3: TGCGCCAGCGCACCCGTTACGGCCTACACCGGGGAGCTGTTTTTT.

Of note for this clonotype: This clone may be a read error of a much larger clone one base away. The V and J genes are TRBV10-3 and TRBJ1-2, with TRBD1 matching 7 bases. Germline V lookup: CDR1 ENHRY, CDR2 SYGVKD. V gave up 6 bases and J gave up 3 bases; unmatched junction bases: 10. The CDR3 spans 15 residues. In nucleotides, the CDR3 is TGTGCCATCAGCTCAGGGGAGACAGGGCACTATGGCTACACCTTC. Its translation: CAISSGETGHYGYTF.

This clonotype was recorded at least ten times. The J gene is TRBJ1-2, the V gene TRBV7-8, with D hard to call. The CDR3 sequence is 12 residues long. Germline V gene lookup returns CDR1 SGHVS and CDR2 FQNEAQ. Trimming took off 5 bases at V and 7 bases at J, with 11 bases between the two ends. The CDR3 coding sequence is TGTGCCAGCAGCCCCCAGGCTGGTGGCTACACCTTC. Amino acids: CASSPQAGGYTF. The full variable domain, completed using reference TRBV7-8 and TRBJ1-2, is GAGVSQSPRYKVAKRGQDVALRCDPISGHVSLFWYQQALGQGPEFLTYFQNEAQLDKSGLPSDRFFAERPEGSVSTLKIQRTQQEDSAVYLCASSPQAGGYTFGSGTRLTVV.

The genes are TRBV6-6 and TRBJ1-2, with D unresolved. The CDR3 spans 12 residues. The V gene lost 6 bases and the J gene lost 8 bases, with 13 bases spanning the gap. Germline values: CDR1 MNHNY, CDR2 SVGAGI (reference sequence). The CDR3 region has the DNA TGTGCCAGCAGCCAACCAAATTTCGGCTACACCTTC. Its protein is CASSQPNFGYTF.

The chain has TRBV7-6 and TRBJ2-1; D might be TRBD1 (5 bases). With 1 base removed from V and 0 bases from J, the gap between germline ends came to 7 bases. Germline lookup yields CDR1 SGHVS and CDR2 FNYEAQ. There are 15 residues in the CDR3. CDR3 residues: CASSLGGASYNEQFF. For the CDR3, the DNA is TGTGCCAGCAGCTTAGGGGGCGCCTCCTACAATGAGCAGTTCTTC.